These 21 T cell receptor beta chains share one sample of origin, sequenced in a study of blood T cell repertoires in COVID-19. Produced via immunoSEQ multiplex PCR; TCRdb's table is partial and in-frame only. The data show 110,000 to 150,000 clones, more than 80% seen once. Material: peripheral blood. All receptors derive from a woman older than 75 with acute or convalescent COVID-19.

This clone was counted once. The rearrangement joins TRBV6-5 to TRBJ1-6; D gene uncertain. Trimming cost V 2 bases and J 5 bases, with 4 bases left between them. CDR1 and CDR2 (germline): MNHEY, SVGAGI. The length of the CDR3 is 13 residues. Here the CDR3 reads CASSYQNNSPLHF. The CDR3 DNA follows: TGTGCCAGCAGTTACCAGAATAATTCACCCCTCCACTTT.

The genes are TRBV4-1 and TRBJ1-3; D remains unclear. The ends were cut back, 2 bases at V and 0 bases at J, with 11 bases in the middle. The germline V gene encodes CDR1 MGHRA and CDR2 YSYEKL. There are 16 residues in the CDR3. The CDR3 DNA reads as TGCGCCAGCAGCCAAAGAACAGTACCCTCTGGAAACACCATATATTTT. Residues: CASSQRTVPSGNTIYF.

The chain couples TRBV2 to TRBJ1-4, with 9 bases matching TRBD1. The CDR3 runs to 14 residues. J was trimmed by 5 bases and V by 6 bases; bases with no gene match: 4. The germline gives CDR1 SNHLY, CDR2 FYNNEI. The chain's CDR3 is CASRVDRGNEKLFF. The CDR3 coding sequence is TGTGCCAGCAGAGTTGACAGGGGGAATGAAAAACTGTTTTTT.

The chain employs TRBV20-1 and TRBJ1-2; no clear D. V lost 6 bases and J lost 8, with 13 bases in between. This CDR3 region has 11 residues. Germline V CDR1 and CDR2: DFQATT, SNEGSKA (reference sequence). The CDR3 loop is CSANRGVGYTF. CDR3 in DNA: TGCAGTGCCAATAGAGGAGTGGGCTACACCTTC.

The chain employs TRBV12-5 and TRBJ2-5; the D gene is possibly TRBD2 (5 bases). Between the trimmed V and J ends, which lost 4 bases and 5 bases, there was a span of 20 bases. The CDR3 is 16 residues long. Looked up from germline, CDR1 is LGHNT and CDR2 is FRNRAP. In DNA, the CDR3 is TGTGCTAGTGGTTATACGGCGGGCTATGGTGGGGAGACCCAGTACTTC. Translating gives CASGYTAGYGGETQYF.

The chain carries TRBV7-9 and TRBJ1-1; D remains ambiguous. The ends were cut back, 6 bases at V and 0 bases at J, with 8 bases in the middle. Germline V gives CDR1 SEHNR, CDR2 FQNEAQ (reference sequence). This CDR3 has 13 amino acids. CDR3 sequence: CASRLLVNTEAFF. CDR3 sequence (DNA): TGTGCCAGCAGATTGTTAGTGAACACTGAAGCTTTCTTT.

The chain recombines TRBV5-1 with TRBJ1-1; the D is unclear. V lost 2 bases, J lost 8 bases, and 19 bases lay in between. The CDR3 runs to 15 residues. From germline, CDR1 is SGHRS and CDR2 YFSETQ. The CDR3 DNA sequence: TGCGCCAGCAGCTTTGGATTTGGGAGGGCTTCGGAAGCTTTCTTT. It yields the protein CASSFGFGRASEAFF.

The chain combines TRBV19 with TRBJ1-2; no clear D gene. V lost 7 bases and J lost 3, with 15 bases in between. The length of the CDR3 is 14 residues. The V gene's germline CDR1 is LNHDA and CDR2 SQIVND (reference sequence). The CDR3 sequence: CASTYSRVDYGYTF. CDR3 DNA sequence: TGTGCCAGTACTTACTCCCGGGTGGACTATGGCTACACCTTC.

This sequence joins TRBV6-5 and TRBJ1-3; D call uncertain. Germline CDR1 and CDR2: MNHEY and SVGAGI. The length of the CDR3 is 16 residues. Between the trimmed V and J ends, which lost 0 bases and 1 base, there was a span of 10 bases. CDR3 residues: CASSYSLGTSGNTIYF. As DNA, the CDR3 is TGTGCCAGCAGTTACTCCCTAGGCACGTCTGGAAACACCATATATTTT.

The J gene is TRBJ2-5, the V gene TRBV2; weak D call: TRBD1 (6 bases). The CDR3 loop spans 14 amino acids. Germline V gene data show CDR1 as SNHLY and CDR2 as FYNNEI. Trimming shortened V by 6 bases and J by 3 bases, and 14 bases separated the two germline ends. The CDR3 reads CASSEDRGKETQYF. The CDR3 nucleotides are TGTGCCAGCAGCGAGGACAGAGGTAAAGAGACCCAGTACTTC.

This chain connects TRBV15 to TRBJ2-7; the D gene is possibly TRBD2 (7 bases). V shed 0 bases and J shed 8 bases, with 11 bases lying between them. The germline V gene has CDR1 LNHNV and CDR2 YYDKDF (reference sequence). The length of the CDR3 is 13 residues. DNA of the CDR3: TGTGCCACCAGCAGAGATAACGGGGGGCAGCAGTACTTC. Amino acid sequence: CATSRDNGGQQYF.

The chain carries TRBV19 and TRBJ1-1, with a weak D call TRBD1 (5 bases). Germline CDR1 LNHDA, CDR2 SQIVND (reference sequence). This CDR3 region has 14 residues. V was shortened by 7 bases and J by 2 bases, with 14 bases between the two germline ends. CDR3 sequence reads: CASNPRTLNTEAFF. In DNA, the CDR3 is TGTGCCAGTAACCCCCGGACACTTAACACTGAAGCTTTCTTT.

The chain joins TRBV19 to TRBJ1-4; 9 bases map to TRBD1. The V and J ends lost 10 bases and 2 bases, in that order; junction bases with no gene match: 11. CDR3 length: 16 residues. CDR1 is LNHDA, CDR2 SQIVND, per germline (reference sequence). CDR3 in DNA: TGTGCCACCAAGGACAGGGGAGTAGGTACTAATGAAAAACTGTTTTTT. Translation gives CATKDRGVGTNEKLFF.

The chain carries TRBV10-3 and TRBJ2-7; tentatively, D is TRBD1 (6 bases). This CDR3 is 14 amino acids long. Trimming pared 2 bases from V and 4 bases from J, leaving 12 bases between. From germline, CDR1 is ENHRY and CDR2 SYGVKD. CDR3 in amino acids: CAISERLGAYEQYF. CDR3 sequence (DNA): TGTGCCATCAGTGAGCGTTTGGGGGCTTACGAGCAGTACTTC.

Of note for this clone: Distinct nucleotide sequences in the sample also encode this CDR3. The chain recombines TRBV5-1 with TRBJ1-4; 8 positions agree with TRBD1. The CDR3 is made up of 14 amino acids. Trimming cost V 3 bases and J 8 bases; bases outside gene matches: 6. CDR1 is SGHRS, CDR2 YFSETQ, per germline. The DNA of the CDR3 is TGCGCCAGCAGCTCCGGACAGGGTGGAGAAAAACTGTTTTTT. Translated, it gives CASSSGQGGEKLFF.

The chain carries TRBV7-2 and TRBJ1-2; 10 positions match TRBD1. The CDR3 runs 15 residues. Germline V CDR1 and CDR2: SGHTA, FQGNSA. Unmatched junction bases numbered 9, after V lost 6 bases and J lost 5 bases. For the CDR3, the DNA is TGTGCCAGCAGTCAAGCTGGGACAGGGGCTTATGGCTACACCTTC. Its translation: CASSQAGTGAYGYTF.

The rearrangement uses TRBV5-1 and TRBJ2-1; the match to TRBD1 covers 11 bases. V shed 1 base and J 5 bases; nucleotides not matched to a gene: 11. From germline, CDR1 is SGHRS and CDR2 YFSETQ. The CDR3 loop spans 18 amino acids. The CDR3, as DNA: TGCGCCAGCAGCTTGATCCCATCTCCGGGACAGGGGGACAATGAGCAGTTCTTC. It is translated as CASSLIPSPGQGDNEQFF.

In its sample, this clone was seen a few times. The J gene is TRBJ1-1, the V gene TRBV19, with TRBD1 matching over 7 bases. This CDR3 comprises 14 residues. Per germline, CDR1 LNHDA and CDR2 SQIVND (reference sequence). V was clipped by 5 bases and J by 6 bases; unmatched bases: 9. This CDR3 reads CASSHRGFDAEAFF. As DNA, the CDR3 is TGTGCCAGTAGTCACAGGGGATTTGACGCTGAAGCTTTCTTT. Together with reference TRBV19 and TRBJ1-1, the CDR3 gives the full variable domain: DGGITQSPKYLFRKEGQNVTLSCEQNLNHDAMYWYRQDPGQGLRLIYYSQIVNDFQKGDIAEGYSVSREKKESFPLTVTSAQKNPTAFYLCASSHRGFDAEAFFGQGTRLTVV.

The chain is built from TRBV30 and TRBJ1-6; possible D gene TRBD1, 5 bases. The ends were cut back, 3 bases at V and 12 bases at J, with 15 bases in the middle. Looked up from germline, CDR1 is GTSNPN and CDR2 is SVGIG (reference sequence). The CDR3 loop spans 13 amino acids. DNA for the CDR3: TGTGCCTGGAGGCGGGGCAGGGAAGGACCCCTCCACTTT. As protein: CAWRRGREGPLHF.

The rearrangement uses TRBV7-3 and TRBJ2-3; D gene uncertain. Germline CDR1 SGHTA, CDR2 FQGTGA. The V and J ends lost 3 bases and 2 bases respectively, with 9 bases between them. The CDR3 is 14 amino acids. CDR3: CASSFGGPTDTQYF. The CDR3 DNA reads as TGTGCCAGCAGCTTTGGTGGGCCCACAGATACGCAGTATTTT.

The chain is built from TRBV4-3 and TRBJ1-4, with D possibly TRBD1 on 6 matching bases. Germline CDR1 reads LGHNA; CDR2 reads YSLEER. The CDR3 extends over 14 amino acids. V lost 0 bases and J lost 8, with 10 bases in between. This CDR3 is CASSQDTQGEKLFF. The CDR3 DNA is TGCGCCAGCAGCCAAGATACCCAGGGGGAAAAACTGTTTTTT.